The present T cell receptor (beta chain) was sequenced within a study of blood T cell repertoires in COVID-19. Study-wide background: Acute and convalescent COVID-19 specimens originated in the United States, Italy and Spain.

The V gene's germline CDR1 is LNHDA and CDR2 SQIVND (reference sequence). The CDR3 sequence is 16 residues long. Unmatched junction bases numbered 10, after V lost 3 bases and J lost 5 bases. The assay was immunoSEQ multiplex PCR, and TCRdb's table has in-frame clones only and misses some. The sample carries 80,000 to 90,000 clones, 85% to 90% recorded once. This clone was picked up a small number of times. Sequenced material: peripheral blood. This chain connects TRBV19 to TRBJ2-1; 7 bases agree with TRBD2. This TCR was recovered from a woman in her seventies with acute or convalescent COVID-19. The chain's CDR3 is CASSMASGPFDNEQFF. CDR3 sequence (DNA): TGTGCCAGTAGTATGGCTAGCGGACCTTTCGACAATGAGCAGTTCTTC.